These 9 T cell receptor beta chains were sequenced from one sample in a study of neoadjuvant nivolumab and ipilimumab in lung cancer. Method: immunoSEQ multiplex PCR; TCRdb's copy keeps in-frame clones and lacks some. This repertoire shows 4,000 to 6,000 clones, over 65% found once; its top ten account for 3% to 3.5%. The input for sequencing was normal lung tissue adjacent to the tumor, taken after neoadjuvant nivolumab, alone or with ipilimumab, at or shortly before surgery. The receptors derive from an adult with non-small cell lung cancer. Some clones in this sample may be carry-over from other donors' samples.

The chain employs TRBV5-4 and TRBJ1-1; D is ambiguous. Germline CDR1 SGHNT, CDR2 YYREEE (reference sequence). This CDR3 comprises 16 residues. Trimming pared 0 bases from V and 1 base from J, leaving 13 bases between. The CDR3 coding sequence is TGTGCCAGCAGCTTGGTAGGGTTCAGGAGGAACACTGAAGCTTTCTTT. Its translation: CASSLVGFRRNTEAFF. The full variable domain, completed using reference TRBV5-4 and TRBJ1-1, is ETGVTQSPTHLIKTRGQQVTLRCSSQSGHNTVSWYQQALGQGPQFIFQYYREEENGRGNFPPRFSGLQFPNYSSELNVNALELDDSALYLCASSLVGFRRNTEAFFGQGTRLTVV.

The genes are TRBV4-2 and TRBJ2-7; maybe TRBD2 (6 bases). The CDR3 covers 17 residues. Germline V gene sequence: CDR1 LGHNA, CDR2 YNFKEQ. V was trimmed by 0 bases and J by 0 bases, leaving 15 bases between them. The CDR3 spells CASSQDLTGALSYEQYF. DNA for the CDR3: TGTGCCAGCAGCCAAGATTTAACGGGAGCCCTCTCCTACGAGCAGTACTTC.

CDR3: CASSAGQRNTEAFF. The CDR3 nucleotides read TGTGCCAGCAGTGCCGGACAGAGGAACACTGAAGCTTTCTTT. The rearrangement uses TRBV2 and TRBJ1-1; maybe TRBD1 (6 bases). V lost 4 bases to trimming and J lost 1 base, with 10 bases between them. The CDR3 loop spans 14 amino acids. From germline, CDR1 is SNHLY and CDR2 FYNNEI.

The chain uses TRBV29-1 and TRBJ1-1, with 7 bases lining up with TRBD1. This CDR3 contains 13 residues. V gave up 6 bases and J gave up 5 bases; unmatched junction bases: 9. Germline-derived CDR1 and CDR2 are SQVTM and ANQGSEA. The CDR3 DNA follows: TGCAGCGTAGCACAGGGGCATGAGACTGAAGCTTTCTTT. Its protein is CSVAQGHETEAFF.

This clone was seen once. The rearrangement links TRBV11-2 to TRBJ2-7, with 14 nucleotides matching TRBD2. Trimming removed 1 base from V and 7 bases from J; junction bases left unmatched: 6. Per the germline V gene, CDR1 is SGHAT and CDR2 is FQNNGV. CDR3 size: 16 residues. CDR3 DNA sequence: TGTGCCAGCAGCTTAGTCGGGACTAGCGGGAGAGAAGAGCAGTACTTC. Protein: CASSLVGTSGREEQYF.

CDR3 sequence reads: CASRGRLAFYEQYF. The CDR3 DNA sequence: TGTGCCAGCAGGGGTAGACTAGCATTCTACGAGCAGTACTTC. The chain joins TRBV6-1 to TRBJ2-7, with 7 bases fitting TRBD2. The CDR3 is 14 amino acids. V gave up 6 bases and J gave up 3 bases; unmatched junction bases: 8. CDR1 and CDR2 from the germline V gene are MNHNS and SASEGT.

The V call is TRBV19, the J call TRBJ1-2, with D unclear. The V gene lost 5 bases and the J gene lost 7 bases, with 8 bases spanning the gap. CDR1 is LNHDA, CDR2 SQIVND, per germline (reference sequence). This CDR3 region has 11 residues. This CDR3 is CASSFRGGYTF. Here the CDR3 DNA reads TGTGCCAGTAGTTTCCGCGGTGGCTACACCTTC.

This chain joins TRBV14 and TRBJ2-1; 9 positions agree with TRBD2. Germline CDR1 and CDR2: SGHDN and FVKESK. The J segment lost 2 bases and the V segment lost 2 bases, leaving 4 bases of the junction unmatched. This CDR3 is built from 16 residues. This CDR3 is CASSQYGGRAYNEQFF. The CDR3 region has the DNA TGTGCCAGCAGCCAATACGGCGGGAGGGCCTACAATGAGCAGTTCTTC.

The V gene is TRBV30, the J gene TRBJ1-2; 8 bases fit TRBD1. From germline, CDR1 is GTSNPN and CDR2 SVGIG (reference sequence). V was pared by 2 bases and J by 1 base, with 6 bases of the junction left unmatched. The CDR3 is 15 residues long. CDR3 amino acids: CAWSMGTGHNYGYTF. The CDR3 nucleotides are TGTGCCTGGAGTATGGGGACAGGACATAACTATGGCTACACCTTC. Full variable domain (remainder filled in from reference TRBV30 and TRBJ1-2): SQTIHQWPATLVQPVGSPLSLECTVEGTSNPNLYWYRQAAGRGLQLLFYSVGIGQISSEVPQNLSASRPQDRQFILSSKKLLLSDSGFYLCAWSMGTGHNYGYTFGSGTRLTVV.